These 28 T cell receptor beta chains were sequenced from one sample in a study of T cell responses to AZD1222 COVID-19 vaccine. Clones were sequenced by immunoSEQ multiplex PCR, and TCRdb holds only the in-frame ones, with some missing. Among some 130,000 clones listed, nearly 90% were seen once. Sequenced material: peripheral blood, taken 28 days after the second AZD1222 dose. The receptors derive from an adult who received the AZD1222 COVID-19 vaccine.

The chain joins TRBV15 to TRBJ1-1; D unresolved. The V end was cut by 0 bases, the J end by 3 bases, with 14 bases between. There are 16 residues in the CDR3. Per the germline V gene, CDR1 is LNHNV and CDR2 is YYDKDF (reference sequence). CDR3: CATSRDWRVGYTEAFF. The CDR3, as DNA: TGTGCCACCAGCAGAGATTGGAGGGTCGGATACACTGAAGCTTTCTTT.

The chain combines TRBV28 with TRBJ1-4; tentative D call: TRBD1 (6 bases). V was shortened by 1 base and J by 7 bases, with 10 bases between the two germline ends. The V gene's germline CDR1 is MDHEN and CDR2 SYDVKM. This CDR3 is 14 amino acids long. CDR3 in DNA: TGTGCCAGCAGTTTATATACAGGGCCTGAAAAACTGTTTTTT. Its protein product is CASSLYTGPEKLFF.

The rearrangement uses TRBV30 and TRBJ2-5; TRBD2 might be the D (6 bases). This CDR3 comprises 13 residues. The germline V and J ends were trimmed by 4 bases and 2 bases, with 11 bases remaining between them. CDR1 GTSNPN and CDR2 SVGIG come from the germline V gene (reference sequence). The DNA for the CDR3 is TGTGCCTGGATGGGAGGCAGACAAGAGACCCAGTACTTC. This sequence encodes CAWMGGRQETQYF.

In DNA, the CDR3 is TGCGCCAGCAGCTCCGGGACTAGGTCGGTCAATGAGCAGTTCTTC. It codes for CASSSGTRSVNEQFF. This rearrangement joins TRBV5-1 to TRBJ2-1; 8 nucleotides agree with TRBD2. CDR1 and CDR2 from the germline V gene are SGHRS and YFSETQ. CDR3 length: 15 amino acids. Germline trimming cut 3 bases from V and 6 bases from J; bases unmatched to any gene: 8.

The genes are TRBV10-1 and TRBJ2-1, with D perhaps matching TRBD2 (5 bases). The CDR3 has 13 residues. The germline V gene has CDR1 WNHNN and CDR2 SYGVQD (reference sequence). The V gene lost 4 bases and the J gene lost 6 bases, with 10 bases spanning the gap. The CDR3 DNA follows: TGCGCCAGCAGTGGTCTAGCCAGCAATGAGCAGTTCTTC. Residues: CASSGLASNEQFF.

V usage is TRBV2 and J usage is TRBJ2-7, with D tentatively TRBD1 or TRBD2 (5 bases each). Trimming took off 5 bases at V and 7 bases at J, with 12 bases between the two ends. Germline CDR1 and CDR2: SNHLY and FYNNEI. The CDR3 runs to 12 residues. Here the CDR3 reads CASSYVEGEQYF. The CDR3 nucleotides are TGTGCCAGCAGTTATGTAGAGGGGGAGCAGTACTTC.

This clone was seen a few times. The CDR3 loop reads CASSYRLGETQYF. The CDR3, as DNA: TGTGCCAGCAGTTACAGACTAGGGGAGACCCAGTACTTC. This chain uses TRBV28 with TRBJ2-5; TRBD2 might be the D (6 bases). Germline V gene sequence: CDR1 MDHEN, CDR2 SYDVKM. This CDR3 comprises 13 residues. The V end lost 4 bases, the J end lost 5 bases, and 11 bases lay between the germline ends.

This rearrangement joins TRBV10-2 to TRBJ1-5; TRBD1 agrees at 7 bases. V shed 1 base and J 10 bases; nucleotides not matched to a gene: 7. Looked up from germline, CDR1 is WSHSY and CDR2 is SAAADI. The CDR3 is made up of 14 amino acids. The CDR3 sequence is CASSELTGPRPQHF. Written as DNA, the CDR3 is TGCGCCAGCAGTGAGTTGACAGGGCCAAGACCCCAGCATTTT.

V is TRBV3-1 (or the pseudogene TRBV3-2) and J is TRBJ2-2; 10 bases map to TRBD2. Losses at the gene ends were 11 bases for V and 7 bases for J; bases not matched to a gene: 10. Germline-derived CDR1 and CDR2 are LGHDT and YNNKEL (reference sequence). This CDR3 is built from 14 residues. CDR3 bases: TGTGCCTGCGCAGGGACTAGCGTCGGCGGGGAGCTGTTTTTT. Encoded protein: CACAGTSVGGELFF.

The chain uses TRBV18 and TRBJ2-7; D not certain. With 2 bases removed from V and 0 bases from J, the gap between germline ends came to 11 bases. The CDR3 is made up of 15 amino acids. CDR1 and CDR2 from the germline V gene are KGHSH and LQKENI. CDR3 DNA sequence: TGTGCCAGCTCACCAAACACCAAGGCCTCCTACGAGCAGTACTTC. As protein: CASSPNTKASYEQYF.

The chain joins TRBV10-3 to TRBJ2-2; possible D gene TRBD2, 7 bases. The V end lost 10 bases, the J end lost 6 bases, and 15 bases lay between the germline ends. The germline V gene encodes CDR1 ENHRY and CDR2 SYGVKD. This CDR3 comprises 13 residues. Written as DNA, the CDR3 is TGTGCCAGTTCGAAGGGGGGGCCCGGGGAGCTGTTTTTT. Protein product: CASSKGGPGELFF.

The CDR3 sequence is CASSSGPRGQETQYF. The CDR3 DNA reads TGTGCCAGCAGCTCGGGGCCTCGAGGGCAAGAGACCCAGTACTTC. The chain carries TRBV7-9 and TRBJ2-5; D may be TRBD1 or TRBD2 (5 bases each). Germline V CDR1 and CDR2: SEHNR, FQNEAQ (reference sequence). Trimming shortened V by 4 bases and J by 2 bases, and 14 bases separated the two germline ends. The CDR3 covers 15 residues.

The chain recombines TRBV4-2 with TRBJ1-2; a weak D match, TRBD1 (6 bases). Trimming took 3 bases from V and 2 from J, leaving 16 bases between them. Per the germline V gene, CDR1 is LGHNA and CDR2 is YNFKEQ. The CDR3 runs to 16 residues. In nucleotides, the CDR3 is TGTGCCAGCAGCCAGATTACAGGGAGGGGAAACTATGGCTACACCTTC. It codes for CASSQITGRGNYGYTF.

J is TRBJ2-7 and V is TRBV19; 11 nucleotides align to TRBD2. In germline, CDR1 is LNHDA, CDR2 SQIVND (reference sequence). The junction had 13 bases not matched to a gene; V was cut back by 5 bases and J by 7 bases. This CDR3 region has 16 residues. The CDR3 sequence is CASSRRDGTSGLEQYF. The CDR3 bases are TGTGCCAGTAGTCGTCGGGACGGGACTAGCGGTCTGGAGCAGTACTTC.

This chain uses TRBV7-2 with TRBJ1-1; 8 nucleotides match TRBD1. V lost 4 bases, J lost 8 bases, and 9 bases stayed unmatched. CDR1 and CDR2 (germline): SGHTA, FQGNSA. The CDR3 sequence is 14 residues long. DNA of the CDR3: TGTGCCAGCAGCTCACGACAGGGGTGGGCAGAAGCTTTCTTT. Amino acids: CASSSRQGWAEAFF.

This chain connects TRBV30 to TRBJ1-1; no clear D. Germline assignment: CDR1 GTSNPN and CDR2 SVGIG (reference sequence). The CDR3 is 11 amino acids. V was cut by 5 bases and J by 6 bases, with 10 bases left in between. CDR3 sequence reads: CAWSPAAEAFF. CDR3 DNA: TGTGCCTGGTCCCCGGCCGCTGAAGCTTTCTTT.

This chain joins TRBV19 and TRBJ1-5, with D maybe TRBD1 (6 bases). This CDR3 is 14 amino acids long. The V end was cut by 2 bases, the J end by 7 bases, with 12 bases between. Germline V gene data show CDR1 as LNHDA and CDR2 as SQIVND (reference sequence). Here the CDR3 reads CASSIMGGGQPQHF. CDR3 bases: TGTGCCAGTAGTATAATGGGGGGCGGGCAGCCCCAGCATTTT.

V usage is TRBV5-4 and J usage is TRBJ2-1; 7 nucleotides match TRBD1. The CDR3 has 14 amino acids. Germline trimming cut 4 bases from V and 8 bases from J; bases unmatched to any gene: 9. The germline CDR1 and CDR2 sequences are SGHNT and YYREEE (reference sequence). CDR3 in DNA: TGTGCCAGCAGCCCCGACAGGGCTCCGGATGAGCAGTTCTTC. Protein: CASSPDRAPDEQFF.

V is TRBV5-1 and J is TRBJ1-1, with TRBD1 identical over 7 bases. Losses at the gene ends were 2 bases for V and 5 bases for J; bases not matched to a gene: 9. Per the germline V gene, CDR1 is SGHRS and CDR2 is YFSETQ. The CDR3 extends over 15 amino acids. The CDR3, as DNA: TGCGCCAGCAGCTTAAGACAGGGAGGGGAGACTGAAGCTTTCTTT. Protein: CASSLRQGGETEAFF. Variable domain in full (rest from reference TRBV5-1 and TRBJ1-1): KAGVTQTPRYLIKTRGQQVTLSCSPISGHRSVSWYQQTPGQGLQFLFEYFSETQRNKGNFPGRFSGRQFSNSRSEMNVSTLELGDSALYLCASSLRQGGETEAFFGQGTRLTVV.

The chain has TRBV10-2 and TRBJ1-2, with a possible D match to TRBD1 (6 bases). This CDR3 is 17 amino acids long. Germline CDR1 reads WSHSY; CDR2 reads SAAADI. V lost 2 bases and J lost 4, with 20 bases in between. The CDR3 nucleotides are TGCGCCAGCAGTGAGGGGGGCGGTCTCTCCTCCCTCTATGGCTACACCTTC. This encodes CASSEGGGLSSLYGYTF.

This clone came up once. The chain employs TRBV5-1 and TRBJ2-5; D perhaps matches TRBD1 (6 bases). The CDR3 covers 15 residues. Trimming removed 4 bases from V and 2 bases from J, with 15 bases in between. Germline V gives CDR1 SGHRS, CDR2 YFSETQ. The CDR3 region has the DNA TGCGCCAGCAGCCGGGACACGGCCGGACAAGAGACCCAGTACTTC. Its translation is CASSRDTAGQETQYF.

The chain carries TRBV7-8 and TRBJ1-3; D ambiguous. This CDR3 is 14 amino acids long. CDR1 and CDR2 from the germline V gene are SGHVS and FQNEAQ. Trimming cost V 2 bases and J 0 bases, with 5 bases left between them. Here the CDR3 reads CASSLSVSGNTIYF. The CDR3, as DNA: TGTGCCAGCAGCTTATCGGTCTCTGGAAACACCATATATTTT.

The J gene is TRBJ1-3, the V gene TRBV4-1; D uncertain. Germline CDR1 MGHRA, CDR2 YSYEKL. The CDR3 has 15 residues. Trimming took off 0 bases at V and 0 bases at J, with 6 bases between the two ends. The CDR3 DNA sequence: TGCGCCAGCAGCCAAGACGAGGGCTCTGGAAACACCATATATTTT. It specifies CASSQDEGSGNTIYF.

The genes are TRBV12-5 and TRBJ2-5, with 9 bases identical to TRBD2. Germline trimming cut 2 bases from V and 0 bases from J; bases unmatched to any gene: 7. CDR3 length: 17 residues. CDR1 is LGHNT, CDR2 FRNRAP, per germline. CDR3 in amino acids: CASGLSPTSGYQETQYF. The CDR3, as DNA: TGTGCTAGTGGTTTGTCGCCGACTAGCGGATACCAAGAGACCCAGTACTTC. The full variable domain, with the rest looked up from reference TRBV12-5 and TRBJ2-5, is DARVTQTPRHKVTEMGQEVTMRCQPILGHNTVFWYRQTMMQGLELLAYFRNRAPLDDSGMPKDRFSAEMPDATLATLKIQPSEPRDSAVYFCASGLSPTSGYQETQYFGPGTRLLVL.

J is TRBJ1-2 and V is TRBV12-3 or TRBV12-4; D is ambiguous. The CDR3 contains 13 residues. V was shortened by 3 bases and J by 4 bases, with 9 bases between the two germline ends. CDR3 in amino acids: CASSLSRPYGYTF. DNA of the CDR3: TGTGCCAGCAGTTTGAGCAGGCCCTATGGCTACACCTTC.

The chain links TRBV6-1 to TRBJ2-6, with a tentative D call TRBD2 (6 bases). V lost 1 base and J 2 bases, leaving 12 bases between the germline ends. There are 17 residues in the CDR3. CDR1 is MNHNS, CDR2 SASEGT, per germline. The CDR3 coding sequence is TGTGCCAGCAGTGAAGGGTCAAGGGAGGCTGGGGCCAACGTCCTGACTTTC. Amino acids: CASSEGSREAGANVLTF.

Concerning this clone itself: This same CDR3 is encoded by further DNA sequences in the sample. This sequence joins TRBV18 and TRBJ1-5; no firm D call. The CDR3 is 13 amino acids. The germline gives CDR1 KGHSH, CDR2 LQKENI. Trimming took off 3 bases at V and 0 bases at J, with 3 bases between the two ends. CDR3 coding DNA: TGTGCCAGCTCACCGGGTAGCAATCAGCCCCAGCATTTT. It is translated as CASSPGSNQPQHF.

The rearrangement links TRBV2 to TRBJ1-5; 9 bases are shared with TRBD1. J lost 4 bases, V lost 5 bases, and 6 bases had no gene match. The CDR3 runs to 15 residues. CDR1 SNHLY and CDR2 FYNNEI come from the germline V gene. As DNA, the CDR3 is TGTGCCAGCAGTCTAGACAGGGGGAGGAATCAGCCCCAGCATTTT. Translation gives CASSLDRGRNQPQHF.